This record covers a single T cell receptor beta chain. The sample is drawn from a study of blood T cell repertoires in COVID-19. Study as a whole: COVID-19 samples, acute and convalescent, were from the United States, Italy and Spain. Sources were T cells, B-cell-depleted T cells, or PBMCs; the material itself was cDNA or gDNA.

In the original processing: Reference gene primer amplification gave estimated nucleated cell counts. TCRdb's table, derived via immunoSEQ multiplex PCR, lists solely in-frame clones and lacks some. V, J and clone size were drawn from that table, and D and trimming were deduced from the DNA. In the table there are around 50,000 clones, about 82% of which are singletons. The germline gives CDR1 SNHLY, CDR2 FYNNEI. Trimming stripped 1 base from V and 7 bases from J, with 16 bases between. The CDR3 spans 16 residues. Sequencing used peripheral blood. This receptor was identified in a woman older than 75 with acute or convalescent COVID-19. V is TRBV2 and J is TRBJ1-4; D possibly corresponds to TRBD1 (5 bases). The CDR3 nucleotides are TGTGCCAGCAGTGAAGGTGGGAAGGGTGGGGCTGAAAAACTGTTTTTT. Translation gives CASSEGGKGGAEKLFF.